A selection of T cell receptor beta chains follows, all from one sample in a study of cytomegalovirus exposure and HLA in healthy donors. Sequencing used immunoSEQ multiplex PCR; TCRdb keeps in-frame clones, though not all of them. The data show about 190,000 clones, about 80% seen once. The sequencing sample was made of PBMCs. The receptors were sampled from a woman aged 18-35 years in good health and CMV-seropositive. Both conserved end residues are part of each CDR3. D genes are given only for firm matches. Clone size is shown for a subset of rows, as once, few, many or a class of expanded clone.

j_gene: TRBJ2-7; d_gene: .; v_gene: TRBV5-6; abundance: few; CDR3nt: TGTGCCAGCAGCTTCGATAGCTCCTACGAGCAGTACTTC; CDR3aa: CASSFDSSYEQYF
j_gene: TRBJ2-7; d_gene: TRBD2; v_gene: TRBV6-6; abundance: .; CDR3nt: TGTGCCAGCTGTCAAGCGGGGGGGCCTTACGAGCAGTACTTC; CDR3aa: CASCQAGGPYEQYF
j_gene: TRBJ2-2; d_gene: TRBD2; v_gene: TRBV7-9; abundance: .; CDR3nt: TGTGCCAGCAGCTTAGGAGATCGGGGGGACACCGGGGAGCTGTTTTTT; CDR3aa: CASSLGDRGDTGELFF
j_gene: TRBJ1-1; d_gene: .; v_gene: TRBV27; abundance: .; CDR3nt: TGTGCCAGCAGTCCTCCGCCTGGGCTGCACACTGAAGCTTTCTTT; CDR3aa: CASSPPPGLHTEAFF
j_gene: TRBJ2-2; d_gene: TRBD2; v_gene: TRBV19; abundance: .; CDR3nt: TGTGCCAGTAGTGGGAGGGCGCATCCCGGGGAGCTGTTTTTT; CDR3aa: CASSGRAHPGELFF
j_gene: TRBJ2-7; d_gene: TRBD1; v_gene: TRBV2; abundance: .; CDR3nt: TGTGCCAGCAGTCCACAGGGGGGAACCTACGAGCAGTACTTC; CDR3aa: CASSPQGGTYEQYF
j_gene: TRBJ2-7; d_gene: .; v_gene: TRBV18; abundance: once; CDR3nt: TGTGCCAGCTCCCTCGGGTTATACGAGCAGTACTTC; CDR3aa: CASSLGLYEQYF
j_gene: TRBJ1-1; d_gene: .; v_gene: TRBV11-2; abundance: .; CDR3nt: TGTGCCAGCAGCTTAGGAGACAGATATAAACTCACTGAAGCTTTCTTT; CDR3aa: CASSLGDRYKLTEAFF
j_gene: TRBJ1-1; d_gene: .; v_gene: TRBV5-1; abundance: .; CDR3nt: TGCGCCAGCAGCTCGTCAATAGCCACTGAAGCTTTCTTT; CDR3aa: CASSSSIATEAFF
j_gene: TRBJ2-7; d_gene: .; v_gene: TRBV5-4; abundance: once; CDR3nt: TGTGCCAGCAGCCCGATGGGGGGGCCGTCCTACGAGCAGTACTTC; CDR3aa: CASSPMGGPSYEQYF
j_gene: TRBJ2-1; d_gene: .; v_gene: TRBV5-4; abundance: .; CDR3nt: TGTGCCGCGGGGGCCTGGGGCTACAATGAGCAGTTCTTC; CDR3aa: CAAGAWGYNEQFF
j_gene: TRBJ2-5; d_gene: TRBD2; v_gene: TRBV4-3; abundance: .; CDR3nt: TGCGCCAGCAGCCAAGAGGGAGGGTCAGAGACCCAGTACTTC; CDR3aa: CASSQEGGSETQYF
j_gene: TRBJ2-2; d_gene: .; v_gene: TRBV2; abundance: .; CDR3nt: TGTGCCAGCAGTGAGACTGACTCGAACACCGGGGAGCTGTTTTTT; CDR3aa: CASSETDSNTGELFF
j_gene: TRBJ1-1; d_gene: .; v_gene: TRBV2; abundance: .; CDR3nt: TGTGCCACCATCCCCAGGGCGAACACTGAAGCTTTCTTT; CDR3aa: CATIPRANTEAFF
j_gene: TRBJ2-7; d_gene: .; v_gene: TRBV5-6; abundance: .; CDR3nt: TGTGCCAGCAGCTTGGGCAGGGTCGAGCAGTACTTC; CDR3aa: CASSLGRVEQYF
j_gene: TRBJ2-7; d_gene: .; v_gene: TRBV29-1; abundance: .; CDR3nt: TGCAGCGTAGAGCGAAGCCCCTACGAGCAGTACTTC; CDR3aa: CSVERSPYEQYF
j_gene: TRBJ2-1; d_gene: TRBD1; v_gene: TRBV2; abundance: .; CDR3nt: TGTGCCAGCGGAAGGACAGGGGCAAACAATGAGCAGTTCTTC; CDR3aa: CASGRTGANNEQFF
j_gene: TRBJ1-2; d_gene: TRBD1; v_gene: TRBV4-1; abundance: .; CDR3nt: TGCGCCAGCAGCCTCCCAGGACAGGGCGGAGGCTACACCTTC; CDR3aa: CASSLPGQGGGYTF
j_gene: TRBJ1-1; d_gene: .; v_gene: TRBV19; abundance: .; CDR3nt: TGTGCCAGTAGCGCAATTACAGGGAAAACTGAAGCTTTCTTT; CDR3aa: CASSAITGKTEAFF
j_gene: TRBJ2-5; d_gene: .; v_gene: TRBV5-1; abundance: once; CDR3nt: TGCGCCAGCAGCTCCCAGGGGATACGGGAGACCCAGTACTTC; CDR3aa: CASSSQGIRETQYF
j_gene: TRBJ1-2; d_gene: TRBD1; v_gene: TRBV4-1; abundance: few; CDR3nt: TGCGCCAGCAGCCAACTAGGGACAGGGAGTCTCTATGGCTACACCTTC; CDR3aa: CASSQLGTGSLYGYTF
j_gene: TRBJ2-3; d_gene: TRBD1; v_gene: TRBV4-1; abundance: .; CDR3nt: TGCGCCAGCAGCTTCGAAAGGACAGGAAGCACAGATACGCAGTATTTT; CDR3aa: CASSFERTGSTDTQYF
j_gene: TRBJ1-1; d_gene: .; v_gene: TRBV18; abundance: .; CDR3nt: TGTGCCAGCTCACCACCGATGGGGCGAACTGAAGCTTTCTTT; CDR3aa: CASSPPMGRTEAFF
j_gene: TRBJ2-7; d_gene: TRBD2; v_gene: TRBV5-4; abundance: .; CDR3nt: TGTGCCAGCAGCTTGGATTTGGGACTAGCGGGGCAGTACTTC; CDR3aa: CASSLDLGLAGQYF
j_gene: TRBJ1-1; d_gene: .; v_gene: TRBV5-1; abundance: .; CDR3nt: TGCGCCAGCAGCTTACCCACAGGAGATAACACTGAAGCTTTCTTT; CDR3aa: CASSLPTGDNTEAFF
j_gene: TRBJ1-2; d_gene: TRBD1; v_gene: TRBV14; abundance: .; CDR3nt: TGTGCCAGCAGCCAAGATTTCCGGACAGGGAAAAACTATGGCTACACCTTC; CDR3aa: CASSQDFRTGKNYGYTF
j_gene: TRBJ1-5; d_gene: .; v_gene: TRBV19; abundance: .; CDR3nt: TGTGCCAGTAGTATGGGTGTCGGCGGCTATAGCAATCAGCCCCAGCATTTT; CDR3aa: CASSMGVGGYSNQPQHF
j_gene: TRBJ2-7; d_gene: .; v_gene: TRBV11-2; abundance: .; CDR3nt: TGTGCCAGCAGCTTAGGAGGAGCGAGGAGGAACGAGCAGTACTTC; CDR3aa: CASSLGGARRNEQYF
j_gene: TRBJ2-5; d_gene: .; v_gene: TRBV7-9; abundance: .; CDR3nt: TGTGCCAGCAGCCTTTACCGGGACTCGACCCAGTACTTC; CDR3aa: CASSLYRDSTQYF
j_gene: TRBJ1-2; d_gene: .; v_gene: TRBV4-2; abundance: .; CDR3nt: TGTGCCAGCAGCCAAGTACTACAGGGTAACTATGGCTACACCTTC; CDR3aa: CASSQVLQGNYGYTF
j_gene: TRBJ1-6; d_gene: .; v_gene: TRBV7-7; abundance: .; CDR3nt: TGTGCCAGCAGGGGAGTACCCCTCCACTTT; CDR3aa: CASRGVPLHF
j_gene: TRBJ1-2; d_gene: .; v_gene: TRBV7-2; abundance: .; CDR3nt: TGTGCCAGCAGCACAGGCAGAAACTATGGCTACACCTTC; CDR3aa: CASSTGRNYGYTF
j_gene: TRBJ2-1; d_gene: TRBD2; v_gene: TRBV10-2; abundance: .; CDR3nt: TGCGCCAGCAGAGTTACTAGCGTCGTTGGGGATGAGCAGTTCTTC; CDR3aa: CASRVTSVVGDEQFF
j_gene: TRBJ1-5; d_gene: .; v_gene: TRBV6-6; abundance: .; CDR3nt: TGTGCCCACGACTCCAAGGGGGTCAATCAGCCCCAGCATTTT; CDR3aa: CAHDSKGVNQPQHF
j_gene: TRBJ2-3; d_gene: TRBD2; v_gene: TRBV27; abundance: .; CDR3nt: TGTGCCAGCAGTTTGCGGGGGGGCCGTACAGATACGCAGTATTTT; CDR3aa: CASSLRGGRTDTQYF
j_gene: TRBJ2-2; d_gene: TRBD1; v_gene: TRBV10-1; abundance: .; CDR3nt: TGCGCCAGCAAAAGGACAGGGGAGTCCACCGGGGAGCTGTTTTTT; CDR3aa: CASKRTGESTGELFF
j_gene: TRBJ2-5; d_gene: TRBD2; v_gene: TRBV29-1; abundance: .; CDR3nt: TGCAGCGTTGATGCCCCAGTGACGGGACTAGCGGCCCCGGGGACCCAGTACTTC; CDR3aa: CSVDAPVTGLAAPGTQYF
j_gene: TRBJ2-7; d_gene: .; v_gene: TRBV7-2; abundance: .; CDR3nt: TGTGCCAGCAGCTTAATGCCAGGGAACTCCTACGAGCAGTACTTC; CDR3aa: CASSLMPGNSYEQYF
j_gene: TRBJ2-7; d_gene: TRBD1; v_gene: TRBV19; abundance: once; CDR3nt: TGTGCCAGTAGCCGGGACAGGGGCTCCTACGAGCAGTACTTC; CDR3aa: CASSRDRGSYEQYF
j_gene: TRBJ2-7; d_gene: .; v_gene: TRBV27; abundance: once; CDR3nt: TGTGCCAGCAGTCCGGCCGGGGGGCCCTCCTACGAGCAGTACTTC; CDR3aa: CASSPAGGPSYEQYF
j_gene: TRBJ2-7; d_gene: TRBD2; v_gene: TRBV6-5; abundance: .; CDR3nt: TGTGCCAGCAGTTACGACCAGCGGGGGAGCGAGCAGTACTTC; CDR3aa: CASSYDQRGSEQYF
j_gene: TRBJ2-1; d_gene: TRBD1; v_gene: TRBV7-8; abundance: .; CDR3nt: TGTGCCAGCAGACCAGGGGGATCATACAATGAGCAGTTCTTC; CDR3aa: CASRPGGSYNEQFF
j_gene: TRBJ2-5; d_gene: TRBD2; v_gene: TRBV19; abundance: .; CDR3nt: TGTGCCAGTAGCCGTAGACTAGCGGCACTACAAGAGACCCAGTACTTC; CDR3aa: CASSRRLAALQETQYF
j_gene: TRBJ1-2; d_gene: .; v_gene: TRBV5-5; abundance: .; CDR3nt: TGTGCCAGCAGTATCAATGACAGATACTACACCTTC; CDR3aa: CASSINDRYYTF
j_gene: TRBJ2-1; d_gene: TRBD2; v_gene: TRBV2; abundance: .; CDR3nt: TGTGCCAGCAGTGGCCGCTCTAGCGGGGGGTACTCCTACAATGAGCAGTTCTTC; CDR3aa: CASSGRSSGGYSYNEQFF
j_gene: TRBJ1-1; d_gene: TRBD1; v_gene: TRBV7-6; abundance: once; CDR3nt: TGTGCCAGTGGGACAGGGGATAGGAACACTGAAGCTTTCTTT; CDR3aa: CASGTGDRNTEAFF
j_gene: TRBJ2-5; d_gene: .; v_gene: TRBV15; abundance: .; CDR3nt: TGTGCCACCAGCAGTTCCGGGACCGCGGGGGAGACCCAGTACTTC; CDR3aa: CATSSSGTAGETQYF
j_gene: TRBJ1-1; d_gene: TRBD1; v_gene: TRBV19; abundance: once; CDR3nt: TGTGCCAGCGGACAGGGGACGAACACTGAAGCTTTCTTT; CDR3aa: CASGQGTNTEAFF
j_gene: TRBJ2-3; d_gene: TRBD2; v_gene: TRBV11-2; abundance: .; CDR3nt: TGTGCCAGCAGCCCGGGACTAGCGGGGGGGGGCACAGATACGCAGTATTTT; CDR3aa: CASSPGLAGGGTDTQYF
j_gene: TRBJ1-2; d_gene: TRBD1; v_gene: TRBV10-3; abundance: few; CDR3nt: TGTGCCATCAGTGAGTTTGGACAGGGGCCGCGGGAGTTGGGCTACACCTTC; CDR3aa: CAISEFGQGPRELGYTF
j_gene: TRBJ2-1; d_gene: TRBD1; v_gene: TRBV15; abundance: .; CDR3nt: TGTGCCACCAGTGGGGACAGGGTGGGTGAGCAGTTCTTC; CDR3aa: CATSGDRVGEQFF
j_gene: TRBJ2-1; d_gene: .; v_gene: TRBV7-3; abundance: .; CDR3nt: TGTGCCAGCAGCTTAAGCCAGGTCGGCAGGGAGCAGTTCTTC; CDR3aa: CASSLSQVGREQFF
j_gene: TRBJ2-1; d_gene: TRBD2; v_gene: TRBV6-4; abundance: .; CDR3nt: TGTGCCAGCAGTGACCTGGGGACTAGTACCGATGAGCAGTTCTTC; CDR3aa: CASSDLGTSTDEQFF
j_gene: TRBJ2-2; d_gene: .; v_gene: TRBV19; abundance: .; CDR3nt: TGTGCCAGTACCTCGGCGGCGAACACCGGGGAGCTGTTTTTT; CDR3aa: CASTSAANTGELFF
j_gene: TRBJ1-2; d_gene: TRBD1; v_gene: TRBV27; abundance: .; CDR3nt: TGTGCCAGCAGGAGAACAGGGGGCGATGGCTACACCTTC; CDR3aa: CASRRTGGDGYTF